The entry that follows covers one T cell receptor beta chain sequence. This record belongs to a study of T cell changes during pregnancy in multiple sclerosis. This table comes from immunoSEQ multiplex PCR, and its TCRdb copy is limited to in-frame clones, with some not included. The data show 42,000 or so clones, approximately 94% seen once. The junction had 8 bases not matched to a gene; V was cut back by 4 bases and J by 8 bases. The germline CDR1 and CDR2 sequences are SGDLS and YYNGEE. The CDR3 is 14 amino acids. V is TRBV9 and J is TRBJ1-4; 7 bases match TRBD1. The sequence derives from a female donor with multiple sclerosis, enrolled in a pregnancy study. This specimen consisted of CD4+ T cells from peripheral blood mononuclear cells, obtained after pregnancy. This CDR3 is CASSPQGVREKLFF. CDR3 coding DNA: TGTGCCAGCAGCCCTCAGGGGGTAAGAGAAAAACTGTTTTTT.